This T cell receptor beta chain was captured in a study of blood T cell repertoires in COVID-19 (dated by TCRdb to about 2020). The study in broad terms: Collaborator samples came from the United States, Italy and Spain and covered acute and convalescent phases of COVID-19. Where available, HLA class I and class II types were taken from metadata supplied by the sample provider and were not determined by assay-based typing. The repertoires were made available in a free public database intended to serve as a resource for research on the immune response to SARS-CoV-2. The prospective study material was composed of cDNA or gDNA derived from T cells, B-cell-depleted T cells, or PBMCs. Subjects who had been exposed to COVID-19, were actively infected with it, or had recovered from it provided the deeply sampled blood TCRbeta repertoires that made up the dataset. The samples were drawn from the first 160 participants of the ongoing ImmuneRACE study and from 1,200 or so subjects provided by 6 global collaborators. Nearly every sample came with metadata listing a de-identified subject ID, COVID-19 status, age in years and sex. Findings and caveats that apply to the study as a whole: The quantity of clinical and demographic metadata differed by source and by participant and was supplied without curation.

The germline V gene provides CDR1 SGDLS and CDR2 YYNGEE. V lost 0 bases and J lost 5 bases, and the count of bases not matched to a germline gene is 1. Its CDR3 holds 14 amino acids, cysteine through phenylalanine. CDR3 DNA only is kept here, 42 bases in frame from base 1. Each collaborating institution followed its own protocols to collect whole blood in K2EDTA tubes. Collaborator samples were shipped for TCRbeta analysis as frozen whole blood, isolated PBMCs, or DNA extracted from either sample type. TCRbeta CDR3 regions were amplified from genomic DNA using the immunoSEQ Assay, a bias-controlled multiplex PCR. On the authors' methods: The number of nucleated cells in each sample was estimated from the amplification of reference gene primers within the assay. To quantify the absolute abundance of each unique TCRbeta CDR3 rearrangement, sequence reads were collapsed and filtered. For each sample, productive Simpson clonality was calculated as the square root of Simpson's diversity index across productive rearrangements. TCRdb holds this immuneACCESS table with in-frame rearrangements only. Some clones are missing; in checked studies, unresolved V genes explain under half, and the rest has no known cause. V, J and clone size were drawn from that table, and D and trimming were deduced from the DNA. This sample comprises 200,000 to 300,000 clones, roughly nine tenths of them detected only once. The ten largest clones add up to under 6.5% of the sample.

In its sample, this clone was seen a few times. The clone's antigen remains unknown. No much larger clonotype is one base removed from it; base qualities were not supplied. The TCR sequence derives from a man in his 60s with acute or convalescent COVID-19. The sequenced sample consisted of peripheral blood. The rearrangement joined TRBV9 to TRBJ2-7, with 11 middle bases fitting TRBD2. The DNA sequence follows: TGTGCCAGCAGCGTAGGACTAGCGGGAAACGAGCAGTACTTC. Its protein is CASSVGLAGNEQYF.